This T cell receptor beta chain comes out of a study of somatic mutations in cytotoxic T cells in rheumatoid arthritis. Study-wide results and caveats: With some 69 patients examined, fewer than 10 had a largest CD8+ clone exceeding 20% of CD8+ cells. Age-matched healthy controls and rheumatoid arthritis patients had CD8+ T-cell clonality that did not differ significantly.

Germline values: CDR1 SNHLY, CDR2 FYNNEI. This CDR3 has 15 amino acids. V gave up 6 bases and J gave up 0 bases; unmatched junction bases: 6. Sequencing used immunoSEQ multiplex PCR; TCRdb keeps in-frame clones, though not all of them. This sample has fewer than 8,500 clones; about 70% occur once, and the top ten carry approximately 40%. This clone was counted a single time. Its specificity is unknown. The chain employs TRBV2 and TRBJ2-3; 7 nucleotides line up with TRBD1. The sequencing sample was made of CD8+ T cells sorted from blood. This receptor was obtained from an adult with rheumatoid arthritis. CDR3 residues: CASRTGQLSTDTQYF. The CDR3 nucleotides are TGTGCCAGCAGGACGGGACAGCTAAGCACAGATACGCAGTATTTT.